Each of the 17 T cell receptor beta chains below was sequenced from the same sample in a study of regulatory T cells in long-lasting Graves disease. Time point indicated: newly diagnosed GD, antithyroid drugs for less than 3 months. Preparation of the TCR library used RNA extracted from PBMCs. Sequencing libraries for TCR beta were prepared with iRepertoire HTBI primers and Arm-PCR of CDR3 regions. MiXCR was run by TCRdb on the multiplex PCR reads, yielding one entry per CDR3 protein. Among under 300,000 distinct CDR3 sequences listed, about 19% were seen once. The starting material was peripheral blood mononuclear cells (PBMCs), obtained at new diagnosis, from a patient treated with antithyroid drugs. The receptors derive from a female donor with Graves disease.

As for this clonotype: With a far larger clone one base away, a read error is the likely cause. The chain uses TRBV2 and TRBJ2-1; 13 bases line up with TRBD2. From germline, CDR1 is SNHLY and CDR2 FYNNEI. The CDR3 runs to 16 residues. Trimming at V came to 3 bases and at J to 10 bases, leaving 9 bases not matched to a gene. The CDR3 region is CASSDRRRTSGSEQFF. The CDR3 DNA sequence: TGTGCCAGCAGTGACAGGAGGAGGACTAGCGGGAGCGAGCAGTTCTTC.

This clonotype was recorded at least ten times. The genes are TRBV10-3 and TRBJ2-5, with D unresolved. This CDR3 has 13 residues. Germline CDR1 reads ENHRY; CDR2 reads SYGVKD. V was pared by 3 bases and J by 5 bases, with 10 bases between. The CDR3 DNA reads TGTGCCATCAGTGAATCGCTGGCGGAGACCCAGTACTTC. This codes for CAISESLAETQYF.

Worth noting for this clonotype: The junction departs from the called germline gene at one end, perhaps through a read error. CDR3 coding DNA: TGTGCCAGCAGTTGGGTAGAAAGTGAGCGGTTCTTC. It translates to CASSWVESERFF. J is TRBJ2-1 and V is TRBV12-3 or TRBV12-4; D call uncertain. This CDR3 region has 12 residues.

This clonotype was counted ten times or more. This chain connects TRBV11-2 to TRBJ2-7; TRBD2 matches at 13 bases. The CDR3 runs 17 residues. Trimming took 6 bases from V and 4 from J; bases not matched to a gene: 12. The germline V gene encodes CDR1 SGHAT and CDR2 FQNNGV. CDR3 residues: CASRDTSGRATRYEQYF. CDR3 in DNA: TGTGCCAGCAGGGATACTAGCGGGAGGGCCACTCGGTACGAGCAGTACTTC.

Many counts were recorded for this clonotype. The CDR3 loop reads CAISESDRRYGYTF. The CDR3 nucleotides are TGTGCCATCAGTGAGTCGGACAGGCGCTATGGCTACACCTTC. This chain links TRBV10-3 with TRBJ1-2, with 7 bases aligning to TRBD1. Germline V lookup: CDR1 ENHRY, CDR2 SYGVKD. CDR3 length: 14 residues. With 0 bases clipped from V and 4 bases from J, the junction kept 2 bases outside the gene matches.

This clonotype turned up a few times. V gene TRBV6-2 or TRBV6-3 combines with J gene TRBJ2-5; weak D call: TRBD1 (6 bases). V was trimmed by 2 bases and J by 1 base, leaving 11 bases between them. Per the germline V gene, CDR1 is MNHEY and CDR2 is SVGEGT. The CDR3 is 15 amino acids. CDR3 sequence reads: CASSYDRPIQETQYF. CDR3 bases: TGTGCCAGCAGTTACGACAGGCCCATCCAAGAGACCCAGTACTTC.

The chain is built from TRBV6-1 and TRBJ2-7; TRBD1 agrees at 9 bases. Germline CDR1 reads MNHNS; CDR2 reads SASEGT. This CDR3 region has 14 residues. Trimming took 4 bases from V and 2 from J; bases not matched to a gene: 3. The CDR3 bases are TGTGCCAGCAGTGGGACAGGGGATACCTACGAGCAGTACTTC. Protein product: CASSGTGDTYEQYF.

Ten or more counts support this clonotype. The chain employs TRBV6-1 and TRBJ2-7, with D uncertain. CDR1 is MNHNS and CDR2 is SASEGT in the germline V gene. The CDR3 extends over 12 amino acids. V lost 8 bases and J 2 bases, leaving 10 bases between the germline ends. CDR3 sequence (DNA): TGTGCCAGCTTCTCCATGACCTACGAGCAGTACTTC. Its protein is CASFSMTYEQYF.

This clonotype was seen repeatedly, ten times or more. In DNA form, the CDR3 reads TGCAGTGCTAGAGATGACCGACGGTCCTATAGCACAGATACGCAGTATTTT. Its protein product is CSARDDRRSYSTDTQYF. The rearrangement uses TRBV20-1 and TRBJ2-3; the D is unclear. Germline V gene lookup returns CDR1 DFQATT and CDR2 SNEGSKA (reference sequence). Trimming left V 0 bases short and J 0 bases short, with 16 bases between. This CDR3 has 17 residues.

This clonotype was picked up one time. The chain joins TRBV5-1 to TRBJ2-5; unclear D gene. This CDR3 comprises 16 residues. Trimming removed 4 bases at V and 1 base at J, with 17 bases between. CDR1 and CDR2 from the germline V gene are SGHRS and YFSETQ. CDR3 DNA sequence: TGCGCCAGCAGCCCCGGACCGGGTTGGCGCCAAGAGACCCAGTACTTC. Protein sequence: CASSPGPGWRQETQYF.

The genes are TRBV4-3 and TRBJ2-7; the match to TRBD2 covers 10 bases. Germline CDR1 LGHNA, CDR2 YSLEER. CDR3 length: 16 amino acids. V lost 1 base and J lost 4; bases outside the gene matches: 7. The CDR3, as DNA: TGCGCCAGCAGCCAAGCCAGGGCTAGCGGGAGATACGAGCAGTACTTC. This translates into CASSQARASGRYEQYF.

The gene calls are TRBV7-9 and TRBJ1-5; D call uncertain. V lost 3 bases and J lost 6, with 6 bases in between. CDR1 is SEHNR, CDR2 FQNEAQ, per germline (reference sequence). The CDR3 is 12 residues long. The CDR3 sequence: CASSLGAQPQHF. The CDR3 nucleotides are TGTGCCAGCAGCTTGGGAGCTCAGCCCCAGCATTTT.

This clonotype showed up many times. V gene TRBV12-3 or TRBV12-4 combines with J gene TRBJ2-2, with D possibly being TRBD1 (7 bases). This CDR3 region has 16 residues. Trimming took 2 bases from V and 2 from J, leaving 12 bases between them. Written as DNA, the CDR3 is TGTGCCAGCAGTTTACGACAGGGACTTAACACCGGGGAGCTGTTTTTT. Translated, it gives CASSLRQGLNTGELFF.

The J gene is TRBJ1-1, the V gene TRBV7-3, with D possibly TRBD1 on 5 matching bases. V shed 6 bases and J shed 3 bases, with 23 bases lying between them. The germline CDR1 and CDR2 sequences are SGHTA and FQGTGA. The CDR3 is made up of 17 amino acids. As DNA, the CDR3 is TGTGCCAGCAGGGACACGCGCAGGGCCGGCGGCTACACTGAAGCTTTCTTT. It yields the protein CASRDTRRAGGYTEAFF.

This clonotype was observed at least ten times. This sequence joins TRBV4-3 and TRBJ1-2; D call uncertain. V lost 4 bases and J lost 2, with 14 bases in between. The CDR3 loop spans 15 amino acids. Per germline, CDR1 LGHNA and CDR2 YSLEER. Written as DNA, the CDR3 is TGCGCCAGCAGCCCGGGCCCTGGGCGGAACTATGGCTACACCTTC. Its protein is CASSPGPGRNYGYTF.

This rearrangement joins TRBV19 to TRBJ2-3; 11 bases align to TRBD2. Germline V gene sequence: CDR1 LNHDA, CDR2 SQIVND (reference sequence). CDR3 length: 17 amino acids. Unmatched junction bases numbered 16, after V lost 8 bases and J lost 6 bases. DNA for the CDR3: TGTGCCAGTCGATATGGACTAGCGGGCCCCTTAGGGGATACGCAGTATTTT. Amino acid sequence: CASRYGLAGPLGDTQYF.

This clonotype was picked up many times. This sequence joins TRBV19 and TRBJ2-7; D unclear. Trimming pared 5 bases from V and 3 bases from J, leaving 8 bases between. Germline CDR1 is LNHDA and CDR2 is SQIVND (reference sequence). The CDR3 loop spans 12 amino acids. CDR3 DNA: TGTGCCAGTAGTGCGATCAGCTACGAGCAGTACTTC. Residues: CASSAISYEQYF.